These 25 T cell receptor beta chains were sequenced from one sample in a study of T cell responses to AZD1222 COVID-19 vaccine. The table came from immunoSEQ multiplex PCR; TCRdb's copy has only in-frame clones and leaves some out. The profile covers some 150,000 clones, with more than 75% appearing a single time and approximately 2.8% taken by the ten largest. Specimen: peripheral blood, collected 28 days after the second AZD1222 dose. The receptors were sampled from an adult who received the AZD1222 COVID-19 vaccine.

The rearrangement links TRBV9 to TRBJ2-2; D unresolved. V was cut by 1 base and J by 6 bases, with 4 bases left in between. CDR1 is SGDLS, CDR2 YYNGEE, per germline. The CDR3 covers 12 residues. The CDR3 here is CASSVTAGELFF. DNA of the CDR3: TGTGCCAGCAGCGTAACCGCCGGGGAGCTGTTTTTT.

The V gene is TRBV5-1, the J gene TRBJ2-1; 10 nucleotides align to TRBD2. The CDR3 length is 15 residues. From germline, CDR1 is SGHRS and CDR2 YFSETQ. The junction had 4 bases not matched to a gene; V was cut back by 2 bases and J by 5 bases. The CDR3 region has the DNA TGCGCCAGCAGCTTAGCGGGAGGGAGCCACAATGAGCAGTTCTTC. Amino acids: CASSLAGGSHNEQFF.

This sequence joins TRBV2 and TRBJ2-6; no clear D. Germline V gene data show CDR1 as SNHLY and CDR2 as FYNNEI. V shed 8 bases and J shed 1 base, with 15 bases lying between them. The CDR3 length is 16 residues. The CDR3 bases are TGTGCCAGCTCCCGGGCTCCTGATTCTGGGGCCAACGTCCTGACTTTC. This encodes CASSRAPDSGANVLTF.

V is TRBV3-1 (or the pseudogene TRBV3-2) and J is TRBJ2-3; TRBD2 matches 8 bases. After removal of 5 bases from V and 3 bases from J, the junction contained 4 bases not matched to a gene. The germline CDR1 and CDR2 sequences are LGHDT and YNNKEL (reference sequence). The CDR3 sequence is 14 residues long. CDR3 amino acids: CASSSGGGTDTQYF. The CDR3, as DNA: TGTGCCAGCAGCAGCGGGGGAGGGACAGATACGCAGTATTTT.

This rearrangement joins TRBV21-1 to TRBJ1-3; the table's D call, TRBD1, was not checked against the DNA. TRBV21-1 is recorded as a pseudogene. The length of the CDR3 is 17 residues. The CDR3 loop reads CASSLPLRDRGKDTIYF. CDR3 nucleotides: TGTGCCAGCAGCCTGCCACTTAGGGACAGGGGGAAGGACACCATATATTTT.

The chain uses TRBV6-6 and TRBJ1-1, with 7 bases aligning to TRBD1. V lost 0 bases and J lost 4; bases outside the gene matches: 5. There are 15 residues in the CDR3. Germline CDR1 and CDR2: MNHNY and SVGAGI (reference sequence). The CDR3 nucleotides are TGTGCCAGCAGTTACTCCATGGCAGGGGGCACTGAAGCTTTCTTT. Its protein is CASSYSMAGGTEAFF.

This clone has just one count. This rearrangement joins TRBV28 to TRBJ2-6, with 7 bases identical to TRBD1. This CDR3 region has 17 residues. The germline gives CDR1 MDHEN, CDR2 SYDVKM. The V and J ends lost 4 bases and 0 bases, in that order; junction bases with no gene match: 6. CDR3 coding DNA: TGTGCCAGCAGTTGGGACAGTGACTTCTCTGGGGCCAACGTCCTGACTTTC. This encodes CASSWDSDFSGANVLTF.

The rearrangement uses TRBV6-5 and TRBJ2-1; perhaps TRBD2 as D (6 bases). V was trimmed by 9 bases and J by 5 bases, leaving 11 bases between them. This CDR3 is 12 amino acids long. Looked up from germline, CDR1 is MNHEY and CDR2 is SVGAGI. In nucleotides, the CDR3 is TGTGCCAGTGCGGGAAGGAACAATGAGCAGTTCTTC. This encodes CASAGRNNEQFF.

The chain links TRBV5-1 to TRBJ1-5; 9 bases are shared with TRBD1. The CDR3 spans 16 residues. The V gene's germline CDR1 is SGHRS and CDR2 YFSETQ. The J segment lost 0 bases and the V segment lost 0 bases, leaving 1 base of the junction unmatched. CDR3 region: CASSLEGQGSNQPQHF. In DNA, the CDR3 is TGCGCCAGCAGCTTGGAGGGACAGGGTAGCAATCAGCCCCAGCATTTT.

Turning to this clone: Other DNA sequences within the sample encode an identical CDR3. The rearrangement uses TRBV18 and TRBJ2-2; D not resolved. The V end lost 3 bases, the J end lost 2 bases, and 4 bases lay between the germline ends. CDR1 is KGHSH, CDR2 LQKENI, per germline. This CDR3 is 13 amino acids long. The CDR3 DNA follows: TGTGCCAGCTCACCTCCCAACACCGGGGAGCTGTTTTTT. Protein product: CASSPPNTGELFF.

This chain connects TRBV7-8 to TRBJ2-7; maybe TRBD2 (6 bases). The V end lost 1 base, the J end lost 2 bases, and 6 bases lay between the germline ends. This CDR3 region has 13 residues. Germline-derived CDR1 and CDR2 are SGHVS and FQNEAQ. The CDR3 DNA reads TGTGCCAGCAGCTTAGGGGAGGCCTACGAGCAGTACTTC. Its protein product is CASSLGEAYEQYF.

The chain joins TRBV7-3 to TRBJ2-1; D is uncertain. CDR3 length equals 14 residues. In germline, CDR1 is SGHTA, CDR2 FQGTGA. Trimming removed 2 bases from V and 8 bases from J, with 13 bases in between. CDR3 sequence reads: CASSLGPGVHEQFF. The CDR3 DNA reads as TGTGCCAGCAGCTTAGGACCTGGGGTCCATGAGCAGTTCTTC.

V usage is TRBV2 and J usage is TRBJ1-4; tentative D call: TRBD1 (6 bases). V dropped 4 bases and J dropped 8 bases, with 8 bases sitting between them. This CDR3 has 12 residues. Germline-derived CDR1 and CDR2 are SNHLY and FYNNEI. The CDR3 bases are TGTGCCAGCAGTGGGACAGCCGAAAAACTGTTTTTT. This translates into CASSGTAEKLFF. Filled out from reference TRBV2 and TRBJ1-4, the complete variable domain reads EPEVTQTPSHQVTQMGQEVILRCVPISNHLYFYWYRQILGQKVEFLVSFYNNEISEKSEIFDDQFSVERPDGSNFTLKIRSTKLEDSAMYFCASSGTAEKLFFGSGTQLSVL.

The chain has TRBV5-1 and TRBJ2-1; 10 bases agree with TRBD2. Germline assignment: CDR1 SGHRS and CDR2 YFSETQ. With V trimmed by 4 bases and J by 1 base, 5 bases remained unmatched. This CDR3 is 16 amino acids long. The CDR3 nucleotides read TGCGCCAGCAGCGCGACTAGCGGGCGTTCCTACAATGAGCAGTTCTTC. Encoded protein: CASSATSGRSYNEQFF.

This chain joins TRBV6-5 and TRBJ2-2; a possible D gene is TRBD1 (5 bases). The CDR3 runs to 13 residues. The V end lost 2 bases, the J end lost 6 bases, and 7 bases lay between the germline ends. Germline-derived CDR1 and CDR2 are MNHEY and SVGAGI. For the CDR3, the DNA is TGTGCCAGCAGTTACAGGGGCGCCGGGGAGCTGTTTTTT. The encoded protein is CASSYRGAGELFF.

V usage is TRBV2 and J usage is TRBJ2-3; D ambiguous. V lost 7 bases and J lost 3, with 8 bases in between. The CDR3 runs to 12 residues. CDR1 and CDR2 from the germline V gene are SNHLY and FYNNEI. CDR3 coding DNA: TGTGCCAGCATTCCAAGAACAGATACGCAGTATTTT. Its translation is CASIPRTDTQYF.

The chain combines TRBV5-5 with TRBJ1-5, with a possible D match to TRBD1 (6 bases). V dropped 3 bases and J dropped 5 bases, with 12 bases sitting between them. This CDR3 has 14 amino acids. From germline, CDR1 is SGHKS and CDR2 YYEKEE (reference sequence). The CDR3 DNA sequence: TGTGCCAGCAGCTGGAGACAGGTTGATCAGCCCCAGCATTTT. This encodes CASSWRQVDQPQHF. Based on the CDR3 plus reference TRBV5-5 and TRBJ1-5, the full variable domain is DAGVTQSPTHLIKTRGQQVTLRCSPISGHKSVSWYQQVLGQGPQFIFQYYEKEERGRGNFPDRFSARQFPNYSSELNVNALLLGDSALYLCASSWRQVDQPQHFGDGTRLSIL.

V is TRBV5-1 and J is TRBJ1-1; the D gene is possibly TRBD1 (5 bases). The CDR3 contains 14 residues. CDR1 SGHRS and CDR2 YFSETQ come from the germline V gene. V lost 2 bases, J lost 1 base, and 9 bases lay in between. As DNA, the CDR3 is TGCGCCAGCAGCTTAGGGGATAGGAACACTGAAGCTTTCTTT. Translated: CASSLGDRNTEAFF.

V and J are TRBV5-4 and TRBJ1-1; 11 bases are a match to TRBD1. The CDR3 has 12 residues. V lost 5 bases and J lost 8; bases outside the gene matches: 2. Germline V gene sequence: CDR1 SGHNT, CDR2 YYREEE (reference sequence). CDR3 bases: TGTGCCAGCAGTTGGGACAGGGGGGAAGCTTTCTTT. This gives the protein CASSWDRGEAFF.

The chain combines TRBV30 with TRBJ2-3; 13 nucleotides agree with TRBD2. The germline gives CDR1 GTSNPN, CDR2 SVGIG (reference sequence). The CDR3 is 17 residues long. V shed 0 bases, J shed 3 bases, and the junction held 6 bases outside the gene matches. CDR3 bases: TGTGCCTGGAGTGTTTGGACTAGCGGGAGCGGGACAGATACGCAGTATTTT. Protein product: CAWSVWTSGSGTDTQYF.

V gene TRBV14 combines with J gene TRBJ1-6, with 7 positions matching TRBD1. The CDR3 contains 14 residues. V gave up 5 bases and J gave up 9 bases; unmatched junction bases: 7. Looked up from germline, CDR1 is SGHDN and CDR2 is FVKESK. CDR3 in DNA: TGTGCCAGCAGCTTACAGGGGTACAGTTCACCCCTCCACTTT. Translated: CASSLQGYSSPLHF.

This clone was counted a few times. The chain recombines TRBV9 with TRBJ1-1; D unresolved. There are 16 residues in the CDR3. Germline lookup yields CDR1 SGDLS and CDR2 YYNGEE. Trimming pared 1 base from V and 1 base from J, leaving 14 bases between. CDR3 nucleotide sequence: TGTGCCAGCAGCGTAACTTCGGGCAGAGAGAACACTGAAGCTTTCTTT. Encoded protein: CASSVTSGRENTEAFF.

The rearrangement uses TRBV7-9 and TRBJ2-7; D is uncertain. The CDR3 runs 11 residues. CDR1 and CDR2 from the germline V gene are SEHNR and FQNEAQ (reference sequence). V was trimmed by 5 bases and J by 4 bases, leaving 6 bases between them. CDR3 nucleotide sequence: TGTGCCAGCAGCAGGGAATACGAGCAGTACTTC. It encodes CASSREYEQYF.

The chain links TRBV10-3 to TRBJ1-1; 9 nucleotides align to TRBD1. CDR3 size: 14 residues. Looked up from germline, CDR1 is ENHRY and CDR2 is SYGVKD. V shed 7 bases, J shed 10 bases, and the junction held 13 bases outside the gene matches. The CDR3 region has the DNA TGTGCCATCAAGGCGACAGGGGGACCTCAAGTAGCTTTCTTT. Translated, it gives CAIKATGGPQVAFF.

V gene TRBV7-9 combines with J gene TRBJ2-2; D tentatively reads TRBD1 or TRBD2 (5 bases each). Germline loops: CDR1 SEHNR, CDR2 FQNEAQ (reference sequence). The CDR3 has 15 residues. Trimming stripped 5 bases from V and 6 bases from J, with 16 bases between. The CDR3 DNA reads TGTGCCAGCAGCCCTGAGGGACCCTTTGCCGGGGAGCTGTTTTTT. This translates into CASSPEGPFAGELFF.